This T cell receptor beta chain was identified in a study of blood T cells in healthy people across ages (dated by TCRdb to the mid-2010s). Concerning the study at large: In model experiments, template switching captured roughly one uniquely barcoded TCR beta cDNA molecule for every two T cells. The study measured age-related changes in TCR beta repertoire diversity using deep sequencing normalized with unique cDNA molecular identifiers. Donors were grouped into four age groups: young (average roughly 16 years), middle-aged (roughly 38), aged (roughly 62) and long-lived (about 90). To avoid experimental bias, donors of different ages were randomly spread across the sequencing lanes. For two donors (one aged 18 to 30 and one aged 80 or older), the study analyzed two additional independent replicas of 1 million unique cDNA reads from the same blood draw.

Receptor amplification or capture employed 5' RACE. The sequencer listed for this sample is Illumina HiSeq 2500. The second PCR ran for roughly 6 to 11 cycles and used a J-beta primer mix along with a sample-barcoded 5' primer. A template-switch 5' adaptor carrying 12 random nucleotides introduced a unique molecular identifier onto each TCR beta cDNA molecule. At least 2.5 million CDR3-containing paired-end reads were obtained from each sample. The Mint cDNA synthesis kit, primed by a TRBC-specific oligonucleotide, was used to synthesize first-strand cDNA from all RNA. Following uracil-DNA glycosylase treatment, a first 18-cycle PCR with universal primers M1SS and BC2_uni_R was performed on all cDNA. As for the original processing: For normalization, 1 million high-quality reads were randomly selected from each sample, with every read carrying a distinct molecular identifier. Instead of being binned into consensus sequences, reads that shared molecular identifiers were thrown out. MiTCR, with a Q25 quality threshold and the strictest error-elimination algorithm, was used for CDR3 identification, clonotype clustering and error correction. Lower-bound total TCR beta diversity was estimated with a nonparametric unseen species model using Euler transformation. The public reads were reprocessed in TCRdb via fastp at Q25 and MiXCR, keeping in-frame beta chains. Rows are combined by CDR3 protein, so each entry shows the most common genes and DNA. TCRdb's processing, not the study's, gives the V and J calls here. The table for this sample lists approximately 700,000 distinct CDR3 sequences; roughly 30% of them were counted only once. The ten largest make up 15% of the sample.

This clonotype was observed a few times. There is no known antigen for this receptor. Base qualities are not provided; no much larger clone lies one nucleotide away. The germline V gene (reference sequence) yields SEHNR for CDR1 and FQNEAQ for CDR2. The CDR3 runs 15 amino acids, cysteine and phenylalanine included. Only CDR3 DNA remains: 45 bases, in frame from the first base. At the junction V is shortened by 7 bases and J by 1 base; bases outside the gene matches: 8. General conclusions and limits of the study: Because profiling used bulk unsorted PBMCs, naive and antigen-experienced compartments could not be compared conclusively. As age increased, observed TCR beta diversity per million T cells dropped in a roughly linear way, and a significant reduction was already evident by age around 41. Because donor CMV infection status was unknown, age-related changes in expanded clonotypes were potentially confounded. Total diversity estimates from one million sequenced T cells were considered lower bounds and underestimates. Compared with the aged group, the long-lived group had more naive CD4+ T cells, fewer expanded clones and increased TCR diversity, suggesting age selection. A strong correlation was found between observed TCR beta diversity and the percentage of naive T cells measured by flow cytometry.

The donors were roughly 39 Caucasian individuals from Russia, aged 6 to 90 years, who were systemically healthy. Each donor gave about 10 milliliters of peripheral blood, drawn into EDTA-treated Vacutainer tubes. Ficoll-Paque density-gradient centrifugation was used to isolate PBMCs, with at least 6 million per sample. Trizol reagent was used to extract total RNA from the PBMCs, yielding at least 5 micrograms per sample. Naive CD45RAhigh/CD27high T cell percentages were measured by flow cytometry on a PBMC aliquot from every donor. Sequencing input: blood. This receptor chain uses TRBV7-9 and TRBJ1-1, and TRBD1 aligns with 8 junction nucleotides. The origin of this receptor is an elderly woman in good health. Donor details come from another sample of the same person, matched by shared clones. The nucleotide sequence reads TGTGCCAGCACTCCCCCCGGGACAGGGAACACTGAAGCTTTCTTT. Its amino acids are CASTPPGTGNTEAFF.